These T cell receptor beta chains were read from a single sample in a study of tumor-infiltrating lymphocytes in oesophageal squamous cell carcinoma. TCRdb fed the PCR reads into MiXCR, producing one record per CDR3 protein. The repertoire holds 15,000 to 25,000 distinct CDR3 sequences, roughly two fifths seen once, with about 10% in the top ten. The source material was normal esophageal tissue next to the tumor. The receptors were sampled from a male donor with esophageal squamous cell carcinoma. CDR3s include the opening cysteine and the closing phenylalanine or tryptophan. A D gene is named only where the DNA matches it firmly. Clone size is given for some rows only: seen once, a few or many times, or a class if the clone is expanded.

TRBD1 TRBJ2-7 NA TRBV6-6 TGTGCCAGCAATACCGGGACAGGGTCCTACGAGCAGTACTTC CASNTGTGSYEQYF
NA TRBJ2-5 few TRBV12-3/TRBV12-4 TGTGCCAGCAGTTTGAGGAGGAGGTTAAACACCGGGGAGCTGTACTTC CASSLRRRLNTGELYF
NA TRBJ1-2 NA TRBV4-3 TGCGCCAGCAGCCAAGATCGAACAGGTCGGCCCTATGGCTACACCTTC CASSQDRTGRPYGYTF
NA TRBJ2-3 few TRBV28 TGTGCCAGCAGTTCCCGAGGAGGGCGGGTGCTCACAGATACGCAGTATTTT CASSSRGGRVLTDTQYF
TRBD1 TRBJ1-6 few TRBV18 TGTGCCAGCTCAGATGGACAGGGGGTTAATTCACCCCTCCACTTT CASSDGQGVNSPLHF
NA TRBJ2-7 NA TRBV18 TGTGCCAGCTCACCGGCCAGGGGCGGGCGCGAGCAGTACTTC CASSPARGGREQYF
NA TRBJ2-7 few TRBV6-6 TGTGCCAGCAGTTACTCTCGGGATTACGAGCAGTACTTC CASSYSRDYEQYF
NA TRBJ1-6 NA TRBV28 TGTGCCAGCAGTTTTGTTGCGGGAGCGGCCTACGAGCAGTACTTT CASSFVAGAAYEQYF
TRBD1 TRBJ2-1 few TRBV6-1 TGTGCCAGCAGTGGACAGGGACCCCTTGAGCAGTTCTTC CASSGQGPLEQFF
NA TRBJ1-2 NA TRBV12-3/TRBV12-4 TGTGCCAGCACCACCGAGACAGCAAGAGGCTACACCTTC CASTTETARGYTF
NA TRBJ1-2 NA TRBV7-3 TGTGCCAGCAGCTTAGTCGGCAGCTATGGCTACACCTTC CASSLVGSYGYTF
TRBD1 TRBJ1-5 many TRBV28 TGTGCCAGCAGTTCAGCAGGGGGCCCTAGCAATCAGCCCCAGCATTTT CASSSAGGPSNQPQHF
TRBD2 TRBJ2-3 NA TRBV4-1 TGCGCCAGCAGCCAAGATGCGACTAGCTTGCGCACAGATACGCAGTATTTT CASSQDATSLRTDTQYF
NA TRBJ2-5 NA TRBV11-2 TGTGCCAGCAGTAGGTTTTGGAGGGACCAAGAGACCCAGTACTTC CASSRFWRDQETQYF
NA TRBJ2-7 NA TRBV7-2 TGTGCCAGCAGCTTAGGGGTAGTCGGCTACGAGCAGTACTTC CASSLGVVGYEQYF
NA TRBJ2-3 few TRBV12-3/TRBV12-4 TGTGCCAGCAGTTTACACAGGACAGATACGCAGTATTTT CASSLHRTDTQYF
NA TRBJ2-5 once TRBV7-6 TGTGCCAGCAGCTTAGGATCGGCCAGAGAGACCCAGTACTTC CASSLGSARETQYF
TRBD1 TRBJ2-5 NA TRBV7-8 TGTGCCAGCAGCTTAACCGGGACAGGGCAAGAGACCCAGTACTTC CASSLTGTGQETQYF
NA TRBJ1-2 NA TRBV11-2 TGTGCCAGCAGCTTATTCGGACAAGTCGGGGTCAACTATGGCTACACCTTC CASSLFGQVGVNYGYTF